This T cell receptor (beta chain) was observed in a study of T cells in Graves' hyperthyroidism and ophthalmopathy. Background on the study: Any treatment followed the collection of peripheral blood at initial diagnosis. Whole-study results and caveats: Separation of ophthalmopathy from stable hyperthyroidism was achieved by a 13 V-J model.

TCR beta CDR3 regions were amplified from RNA transcripts. HTBI primers were the set used in a first-round RT-PCR of the TCR CDR3. TCRdb redid the calling of the multiplex PCR reads with MiXCR, one entry per CDR3 protein. The data show approximately 300,000 distinct CDR3 sequences, approximately 18% seen once. In this sample, this clonotype turned up many times. Its antigen is unidentified. There are 14 residues in the CDR3. Germline values: CDR1 MDHEN, CDR2 SYDVKM. Trimming removed 3 bases at V and 3 bases at J, with 12 bases between. Active moderate-to-severe ophthalmopathy, Clinical Activity Score at least 3, NOSPECS at least 4, under 3 months' duration.

This chain uses TRBV28 with TRBJ2-7; D remains ambiguous. Sequencing was performed on blood. This TCR came from a man aged 45-65 years with Graves' ophthalmopathy. CDR3 protein: CASSFRTQDYEQYF. The DNA for the CDR3 is TGTGCCAGCAGTTTCCGGACCCAAGACTACGAGCAGTACTTC.